The source of this TCR beta chain is a study of blood T cell repertoires in COVID-19. TCRdb's copy holds only in-frame clones and misses some; the assay was immunoSEQ multiplex PCR. The sample records over 90,000 clones, 87% being singletons. This clone was detected a few times. The V and J ends lost 0 bases and 9 bases respectively, with 16 bases between them. The CDR3 length is 16 residues. CDR1 and CDR2 from the germline V gene are SGHKS and YYEKEE (reference sequence). The J gene is TRBJ1-6, the V gene TRBV5-5; D may be TRBD1 (5 bases). This TCR was sampled from a human donor in a cohort sampled during active COVID-19. Material for sequencing was peripheral blood. CDR3 coding DNA: TGTGCCAGCAGCTTGGTGCAGGGCGCGCAAGGTTCACCCCTCCACTTT. Protein product: CASSLVQGAQGSPLHF. Full variable domain (rest looked up from reference TRBV5-5 and TRBJ1-6): DAGVTQSPTHLIKTRGQQVTLRCSPISGHKSVSWYQQVLGQGPQFIFQYYEKEERGRGNFPDRFSARQFPNYSSELNVNALLLGDSALYLCASSLVQGAQGSPLHFGNGTRLTVT.